A selection of T cell receptor beta chains follows, all from one sample in a study of control samples from healthy donors and cancer patients. Sequencing was performed with immunoSEQ multiplex PCR; in TCRdb, only in-frame clones are kept and a portion is missing. The sample lists about 6,700 clones, over 70% occurring once. Material: formalin-fixed, paraffin-embedded tissue. The receptors were gathered from a male donor with melanoma. Both conserved end residues are part of each CDR3. D genes are given only for firm matches. Size values are once, few and many counts, or a class for expanded clones, and some rows have none.

abundance: -
d_gene: -
j_gene: TRBJ2-5
v_gene: TRBV29-1
CDR3nt: TGCAGCGTCGCCTCGTTAAGGGAGCAGACCCAGTACTTC
CDR3aa: CSVASLREQTQYF

abundance: -
d_gene: -
j_gene: TRBJ1-2
v_gene: TRBV3-1/TRBV3-2
CDR3nt: TGTGCCAGCAGCCAAGAAGAAGAAGGACAGAGGGATGGCTACACCTTC
CDR3aa: CASSQEEEGQRDGYTF

abundance: -
d_gene: -
j_gene: TRBJ1-1
v_gene: TRBV7-8
CDR3nt: TGTGCCAGCGTTCCGCGGGGGGGTTACTCTGAAGCTTTCTTT
CDR3aa: CASVPRGGYSEAFF

abundance: -
d_gene: -
j_gene: TRBJ1-5
v_gene: TRBV6-1
CDR3nt: TGTGCCAGCAGTGATAGTAATCAGCCCCAGCATTTT
CDR3aa: CASSDSNQPQHF

abundance: -
d_gene: -
j_gene: TRBJ1-5
v_gene: TRBV6-1
CDR3nt: TGTGCCAGCAGTGGATTGACGGGGTATAGCAATCAGCCCCAGCATTTT
CDR3aa: CASSGLTGYSNQPQHF

abundance: -
d_gene: TRBD2
j_gene: TRBJ2-5
v_gene: TRBV3-1/TRBV3-2
CDR3nt: TGTGCCAGCAGCCTGACTAGCGGGGTAGAGACCCAGTACTTC
CDR3aa: CASSLTSGVETQYF

abundance: -
d_gene: -
j_gene: TRBJ2-5
v_gene: TRBV5-6
CDR3nt: TGTGCCAGCAGCTTGGCCTCGCGTCGAGAGACCCAGTACTTC
CDR3aa: CASSLASRRETQYF

abundance: -
d_gene: -
j_gene: TRBJ1-1
v_gene: TRBV14
CDR3nt: TGTGCCAGCAGCCAAGATCGGGGGACCGCTGAAGCTTTCTTT
CDR3aa: CASSQDRGTAEAFF

abundance: few
d_gene: TRBD1
j_gene: TRBJ1-4
v_gene: TRBV18
CDR3nt: TGTGCCAGCTCACCGACAGGGGGCAATGAAAAACTGTTTTTT
CDR3aa: CASSPTGGNEKLFF

abundance: -
d_gene: TRBD2
j_gene: TRBJ2-1
v_gene: TRBV4-2
CDR3nt: TGTGCCAGCAGCCCCTCTAGGACTAGCGGGCTGCAATTGGAGCAGTTCTTC
CDR3aa: CASSPSRTSGLQLEQFF

abundance: once
d_gene: -
j_gene: TRBJ1-5
v_gene: TRBV6-1
CDR3nt: TGTGCCAGCAGTGAAATAGGGGTTTTCCAGCATTTT
CDR3aa: CASSEIGVFQHF

abundance: -
d_gene: -
j_gene: TRBJ2-3
v_gene: TRBV7-9
CDR3nt: TGTGCCAGCAGCTTAGTGGTCGGATTCACAGATACGCAGTATTTT
CDR3aa: CASSLVVGFTDTQYF

abundance: -
d_gene: TRBD1
j_gene: TRBJ1-2
v_gene: TRBV19
CDR3nt: TGTGCCAGTAGAACTCCGGGACAGGGAGCCTATGGCTACACCTTC
CDR3aa: CASRTPGQGAYGYTF

abundance: -
d_gene: -
j_gene: TRBJ2-2
v_gene: TRBV27
CDR3nt: TGTGCCAGCAGTATGGGTGTCGGGGAGCTGTTTTTT
CDR3aa: CASSMGVGELFF

abundance: -
d_gene: TRBD1
j_gene: TRBJ2-6
v_gene: TRBV6-5
CDR3nt: TGTGCCAGCAGGCCCGACAGGGCTGGGGCCAACGTCCTGACTTTC
CDR3aa: CASRPDRAGANVLTF

abundance: -
d_gene: TRBD1
j_gene: TRBJ2-1
v_gene: TRBV12-3/TRBV12-4
CDR3nt: TGTGCCAGCAAGGCAGGGGGCGCGATTCAGTTCTTC
CDR3aa: CASKAGGAIQFF

abundance: -
d_gene: -
j_gene: TRBJ2-5
v_gene: TRBV6-7
CDR3nt: TGTGCCAGCATCCCTAGGGCGGTGGAAACCCAGTACTTC
CDR3aa: CASIPRAVETQYF

abundance: -
d_gene: -
j_gene: TRBJ1-6
v_gene: TRBV5-1
CDR3nt: TGCGCCAGCAGCAGATGGACGGGTGAGAATTCACCCCTCCACTTT
CDR3aa: CASSRWTGENSPLHF

abundance: -
d_gene: -
j_gene: TRBJ1-4
v_gene: TRBV7-9
CDR3nt: TGTGCCAGCGCCCCAACGGGGGGTCTGGGTAATGAAAAACTGTTTTTT
CDR3aa: CASAPTGGLGNEKLFF

abundance: large
d_gene: TRBD1
j_gene: TRBJ1-2
v_gene: TRBV27
CDR3nt: TGTGCCAGCAGAACTCAGGGGGCTAACTATGGCTACACCTTC
CDR3aa: CASRTQGANYGYTF

abundance: few
d_gene: TRBD1
j_gene: TRBJ1-4
v_gene: TRBV7-2
CDR3nt: TGTGCCAGCAGCTTAGCGCCTTTAAGGACAGGGCTATCTAATGAAAAACTGTTTTTT
CDR3aa: CASSLAPLRTGLSNEKLFF

abundance: -
d_gene: -
j_gene: TRBJ1-5
v_gene: TRBV4-2
CDR3nt: TGTGCCAGCAGCCAAGGGAACAGAAATAGCAATCAGCCCCAGCATTTT
CDR3aa: CASSQGNRNSNQPQHF

abundance: -
d_gene: -
j_gene: TRBJ1-2
v_gene: TRBV3-1/TRBV3-2
CDR3nt: TGTGCCAGCAGCCCCGGGACACGGGCTAACTATGGCTACACCTTC
CDR3aa: CASSPGTRANYGYTF

abundance: -
d_gene: TRBD1
j_gene: TRBJ2-2
v_gene: TRBV27
CDR3nt: TGTGCCAGCAGTTTAACAGGGGACGGGGAGCTGTTTTTT
CDR3aa: CASSLTGDGELFF

abundance: few
d_gene: TRBD1
j_gene: TRBJ2-6
v_gene: TRBV19
CDR3nt: TGTGCCAGTAGTTCAGGGGGTTCCGGGGCCAACGTCCTGACTTTC
CDR3aa: CASSSGGSGANVLTF

abundance: -
d_gene: -
j_gene: TRBJ2-5
v_gene: TRBV19
CDR3nt: TGTGCCAGTAGTATAGGGCAAGAGACCCAGTACTTC
CDR3aa: CASSIGQETQYF

abundance: -
d_gene: -
j_gene: TRBJ2-2
v_gene: TRBV2
CDR3nt: TGTGCCAGCAGATACAGGGACACCGGGGAGCTGTTTTTT
CDR3aa: CASRYRDTGELFF

abundance: -
d_gene: -
j_gene: TRBJ1-4
v_gene: TRBV7-9
CDR3nt: TGTGCCAGCAGTTCCGGAGGGCCCCCGCTCTTT
CDR3aa: CASSSGGPPLF

abundance: -
d_gene: -
j_gene: TRBJ2-2
v_gene: TRBV14
CDR3nt: TGTGCCAGCAGCCGTCATTCTAGGGCCGGGGAGCTGTTTTTT
CDR3aa: CASSRHSRAGELFF

abundance: -
d_gene: TRBD1
j_gene: TRBJ1-1
v_gene: TRBV28
CDR3nt: TGTGCCAGCAGTCTATACAGGGGGCGTTCGGAAGCTTTCTTT
CDR3aa: CASSLYRGRSEAFF

abundance: -
d_gene: TRBD1
j_gene: TRBJ2-1
v_gene: TRBV19
CDR3nt: TGTGCCAATAGTACAACCGGGACAGGGGGGTTAAATGAGCAGTTCTTC
CDR3aa: CANSTTGTGGLNEQFF

abundance: -
d_gene: -
j_gene: TRBJ2-3
v_gene: TRBV10-1
CDR3nt: TGCGCCAGCAGTGAGTCGACGGGCCTTCATACGCAGTATTTT
CDR3aa: CASSESTGLHTQYF

abundance: -
d_gene: TRBD1
j_gene: TRBJ1-6
v_gene: TRBV29-1
CDR3nt: TGCAGCGTTGCCGGACAGGGGCTGGGGAATTCACCCCTCCACTTT
CDR3aa: CSVAGQGLGNSPLHF

abundance: few
d_gene: TRBD2
j_gene: TRBJ2-3
v_gene: TRBV6-1
CDR3nt: TGTGCCAGCAGTGAAGTTTGGTGGGGAGGGGCACCCGTCGCAGATACGCAGTATTTT
CDR3aa: CASSEVWWGGAPVADTQYF

abundance: -
d_gene: TRBD2
j_gene: TRBJ2-2
v_gene: TRBV19
CDR3nt: TGTGCCAGTAGTATATTCCGACGAACTAGCGGGGGGGCACGATATGATCCCGGGGAGCTGTTTTTT
CDR3aa: CASSIFRRTSGGARYDPGELFF

abundance: once
d_gene: TRBD1
j_gene: TRBJ2-5
v_gene: TRBV10-3
CDR3nt: TGTGCCATCAGTGCCTTGGGACAGACCCAAGAGACCCAGTACTTC
CDR3aa: CAISALGQTQETQYF

abundance: -
d_gene: -
j_gene: TRBJ2-1
v_gene: TRBV11-2
CDR3nt: TGTGCCAGCAACCGGCTGGTCGGGGCATCCTACAATGAGCAGTTCTTC
CDR3aa: CASNRLVGASYNEQFF

abundance: few
d_gene: -
j_gene: TRBJ2-5
v_gene: TRBV6-7
CDR3nt: TGTGCCAGCATCCCTAGGGCGGTGGAGACCCAGTACTTC
CDR3aa: CASIPRAVETQYF

abundance: -
d_gene: -
j_gene: TRBJ2-3
v_gene: TRBV5-5
CDR3nt: TGTGCCAGCAGCTTGAATCAGGGAAGATTTGGCTCCACAGATACGCAGTATTTT
CDR3aa: CASSLNQGRFGSTDTQYF

abundance: medium-sized
d_gene: TRBD1
j_gene: TRBJ1-2
v_gene: TRBV3-1/TRBV3-2
CDR3nt: TGTGCCAGCAGCACCACTCCCAGGACAGGGGGCTCGAACACCTTC
CDR3aa: CASSTTPRTGGSNTF

abundance: -
d_gene: TRBD1
j_gene: TRBJ2-1
v_gene: TRBV27
CDR3nt: TGTGCCAGCAGTCCGGGGACAGGGGTCAATGAGCAGTTCTTC
CDR3aa: CASSPGTGVNEQFF

abundance: -
d_gene: -
j_gene: TRBJ2-6
v_gene: TRBV5-1
CDR3nt: TGCGCCAGCAGCTTGGCACCGGGGGCCTCCGGGGCCAACGTCCTGACTTTC
CDR3aa: CASSLAPGASGANVLTF

abundance: -
d_gene: TRBD1
j_gene: TRBJ1-4
v_gene: TRBV24-1
CDR3nt: TGTGCCACCAGTGATTCTACGCAGGGGGGTGAAAAACTGTTTTTT
CDR3aa: CATSDSTQGGEKLFF

abundance: few
d_gene: TRBD1
j_gene: TRBJ2-1
v_gene: TRBV27
CDR3nt: TGTGCCAGCAGTTCAGGGACAGGAAACAATGAGCAGTTCTTC
CDR3aa: CASSSGTGNNEQFF

abundance: -
d_gene: -
j_gene: TRBJ1-6
v_gene: TRBV7-9
CDR3nt: TGTGCCAGCAGCTTAGTGGACGGCAATTCACCCCTCCACTTT
CDR3aa: CASSLVDGNSPLHF

abundance: -
d_gene: -
j_gene: TRBJ1-2
v_gene: TRBV6-5
CDR3nt: TGTGCCAGCAGTTACTCCCCGGGGTCGTACGGCTACACCTTC
CDR3aa: CASSYSPGSYGYTF

abundance: -
d_gene: TRBD2
j_gene: TRBJ2-3
v_gene: TRBV9
CDR3nt: TGTGCCAGCAGCGTAGTGGGGCTAGCGGGGGGTTCAGATACGCAGTATTTT
CDR3aa: CASSVVGLAGGSDTQYF

abundance: few
d_gene: -
j_gene: TRBJ2-4
v_gene: TRBV6-5
CDR3nt: TGTGCCAGCAGCACCGGGGCCAAAAACATTCAGTACTTC
CDR3aa: CASSTGAKNIQYF

abundance: -
d_gene: -
j_gene: TRBJ1-1
v_gene: TRBV5-1
CDR3nt: TGCGCCAGCAGAAAAGAATTAAACAGGGCAATGAACACTGAAGCTTTCTTT
CDR3aa: CASRKELNRAMNTEAFF

abundance: -
d_gene: TRBD2
j_gene: TRBJ2-5
v_gene: TRBV7-2
CDR3nt: TGTGCCAGCAGCTGGGGACTAGCGGGGACCCAAGAGACCCAGTACTTC
CDR3aa: CASSWGLAGTQETQYF

abundance: -
d_gene: -
j_gene: TRBJ2-4
v_gene: TRBV9
CDR3nt: TGTGCCAGCAGCGTAGGACCCCAAAACATTCAGTACTTC
CDR3aa: CASSVGPQNIQYF

abundance: once
d_gene: -
j_gene: TRBJ1-1
v_gene: TRBV6-5
CDR3nt: TGTGCCAGCAGGTTGGGGAAGGACACTGAAGCTTTCTTT
CDR3aa: CASRLGKDTEAFF

abundance: few
d_gene: -
j_gene: TRBJ1-2
v_gene: TRBV5-4
CDR3nt: TGTGCCAGCAGCCACCCAGATATCTATGGCTACACCTTC
CDR3aa: CASSHPDIYGYTF